Given below is one T cell receptor beta chain in context. Its antigen remains unknown. This CDR3 has 13 amino acids. Per the germline V gene, CDR1 is MNHEY and CDR2 is SVGAGI. V dropped 8 bases and J dropped 5 bases, with 13 bases sitting between them. This entry belongs to a study of cytotoxic CD8 clonotypes in ibrutinib-treated CLL. Whole-study findings and limits: Public clonotypes, found uncommonly, either contracted or stayed stable on treatment.

Sequencing used immunoSEQ multiplex PCR; TCRdb keeps in-frame clones, though not all of them. The table has about 310,000 clones, around four fifths seen once; the top ten hold about 6.3%. The origin of this receptor is a human donor with chronic lymphocytic leukemia. V is TRBV6-5 and J is TRBJ2-1; no reliable D call. Sequences were derived from PBMCs, sampled before ibrutinib treatment. CDR3 sequence (DNA): TGTGCCAGCTTTAAAGGCCCCCACAATGAGCAGTTCTTC. Translation: CASFKGPHNEQFF.